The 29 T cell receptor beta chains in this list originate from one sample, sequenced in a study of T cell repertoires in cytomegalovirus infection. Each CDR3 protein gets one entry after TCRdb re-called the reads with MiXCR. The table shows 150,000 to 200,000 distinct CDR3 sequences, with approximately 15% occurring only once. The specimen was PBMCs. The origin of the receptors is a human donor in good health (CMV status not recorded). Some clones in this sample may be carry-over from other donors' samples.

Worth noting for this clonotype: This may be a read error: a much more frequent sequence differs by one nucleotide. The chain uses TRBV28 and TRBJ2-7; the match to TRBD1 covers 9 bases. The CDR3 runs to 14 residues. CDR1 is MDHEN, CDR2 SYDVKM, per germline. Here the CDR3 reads CASSPGQGPYERYF. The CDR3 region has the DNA TGTGCCAGCAGCCCTGGACAGGGGCCCTACGAGCGGTACTTC.

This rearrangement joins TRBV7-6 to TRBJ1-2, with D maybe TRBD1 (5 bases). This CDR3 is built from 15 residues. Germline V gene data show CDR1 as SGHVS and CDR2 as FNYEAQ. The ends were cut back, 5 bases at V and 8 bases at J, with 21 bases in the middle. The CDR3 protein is CASSPDKIRGGGYTF. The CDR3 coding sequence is TGTGCCAGCAGCCCTGATAAAATCCGGGGCGGAGGCTACACCTTC.

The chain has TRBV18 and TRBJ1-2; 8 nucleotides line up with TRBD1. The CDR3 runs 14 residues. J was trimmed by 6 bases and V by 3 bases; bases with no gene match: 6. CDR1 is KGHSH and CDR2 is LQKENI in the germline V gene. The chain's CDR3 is CASSPMTGVDGYTF. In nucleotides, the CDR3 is TGTGCCAGCTCACCGATGACAGGGGTGGATGGCTACACCTTC.

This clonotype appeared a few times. Here the CDR3 DNA reads TGCAGCGCTACAGGATTAACTAATGAAAAACTGTTTTTT. As protein: CSATGLTNEKLFF. The chain links TRBV29-1 to TRBJ1-4; possibly TRBD1 for D (5 bases). The V end lost 7 bases, the J end lost 1 base, and 10 bases lay between the germline ends. The CDR3 runs 13 residues. Per the germline V gene, CDR1 is SQVTM and CDR2 is ANQGSEA.

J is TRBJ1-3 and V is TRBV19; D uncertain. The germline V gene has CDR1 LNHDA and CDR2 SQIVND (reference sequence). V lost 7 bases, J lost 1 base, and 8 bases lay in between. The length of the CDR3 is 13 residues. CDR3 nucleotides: TGTGCCAGTATTCGGAGATCTGGAAACACCATATATTTT. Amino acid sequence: CASIRRSGNTIYF.

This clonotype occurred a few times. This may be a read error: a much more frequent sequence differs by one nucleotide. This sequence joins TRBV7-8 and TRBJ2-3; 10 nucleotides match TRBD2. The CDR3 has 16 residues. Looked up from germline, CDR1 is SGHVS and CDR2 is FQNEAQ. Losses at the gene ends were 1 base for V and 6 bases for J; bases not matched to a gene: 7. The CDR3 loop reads CASSLVSGGTMDTQYF. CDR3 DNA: TGTGCCAGCAGCTTAGTTAGCGGGGGGACGATGGATACGCAGTATTTT.

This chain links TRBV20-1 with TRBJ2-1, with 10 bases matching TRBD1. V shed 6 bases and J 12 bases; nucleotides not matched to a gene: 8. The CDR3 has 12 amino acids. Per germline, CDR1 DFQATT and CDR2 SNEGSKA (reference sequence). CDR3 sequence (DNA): TGCAGTGCCCGGACAGGGGGTGTTGTGCAGTTCTTC. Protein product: CSARTGGVVQFF.

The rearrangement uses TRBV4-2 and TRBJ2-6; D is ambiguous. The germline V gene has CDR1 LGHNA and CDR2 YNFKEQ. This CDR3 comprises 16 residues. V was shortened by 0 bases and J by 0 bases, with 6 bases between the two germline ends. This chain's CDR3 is CASSQDGDSGANVLTF. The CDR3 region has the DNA TGTGCCAGCAGCCAAGATGGGGACTCTGGGGCCAACGTCCTGACTTTC.

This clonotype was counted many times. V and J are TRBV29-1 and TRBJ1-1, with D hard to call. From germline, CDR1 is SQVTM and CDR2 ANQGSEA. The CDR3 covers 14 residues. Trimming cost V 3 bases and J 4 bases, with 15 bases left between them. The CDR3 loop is CSVERTPGVTEAFF. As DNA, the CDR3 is TGCAGCGTTGAGAGAACCCCCGGGGTCACTGAAGCTTTCTTT.

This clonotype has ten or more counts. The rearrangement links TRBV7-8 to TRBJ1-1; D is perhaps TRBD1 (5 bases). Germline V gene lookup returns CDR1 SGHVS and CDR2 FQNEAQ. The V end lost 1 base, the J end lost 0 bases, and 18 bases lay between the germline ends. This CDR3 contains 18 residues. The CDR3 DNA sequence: TGTGCCAGCAGCTTAGGCAGGGTAAGAAATACGATGAACACTGAAGCTTTCTTT. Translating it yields CASSLGRVRNTMNTEAFF.

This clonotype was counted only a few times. The CDR3 region has the DNA TGCAGTGCGCCTAGCGGGAGGGAGTCCTACAATGAGCAGTTCTTC. Encoded protein: CSAPSGRESYNEQFF. The chain couples TRBV20-1 to TRBJ2-1; TRBD2 matches at 12 bases. The V gene end was trimmed by 6 bases and the J gene end by 1 base; junction bases not matched to a gene: 4. CDR1 is DFQATT and CDR2 is SNEGSKA in the germline V gene (reference sequence). The CDR3 contains 15 residues.

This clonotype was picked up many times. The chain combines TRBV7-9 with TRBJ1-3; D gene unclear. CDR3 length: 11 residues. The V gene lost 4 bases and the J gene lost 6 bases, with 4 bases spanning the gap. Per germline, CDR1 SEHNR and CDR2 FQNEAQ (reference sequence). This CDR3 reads CASSSLNTIYF. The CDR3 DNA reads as TGTGCCAGCAGCTCACTAAACACCATATATTTT.

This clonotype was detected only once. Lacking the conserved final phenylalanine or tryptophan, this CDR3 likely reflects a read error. The DNA for the CDR3 is TGTGCCAGCAGCTTCCGAGGAGAGAGGACTAGCGGGGTCTCCTACAATGAGCAGTTCTCC. It encodes CASSFRGERTSGVSYNEQFS. This chain connects TRBV7-9 to TRBJ2-1; 12 positions agree with TRBD2. The CDR3 runs to 20 residues. The V segment lost 3 bases and the J segment 0 bases; nucleotides outside the gene matches: 12. In germline, CDR1 is SEHNR, CDR2 FQNEAQ (reference sequence).

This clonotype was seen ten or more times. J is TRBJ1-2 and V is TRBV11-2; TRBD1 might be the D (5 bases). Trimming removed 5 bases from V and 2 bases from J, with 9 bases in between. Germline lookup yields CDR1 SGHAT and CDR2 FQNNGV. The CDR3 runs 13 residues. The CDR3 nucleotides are TGTGCCAGCAGCCCGCGGGGGAACTATGGCTACACCTTC. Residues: CASSPRGNYGYTF.

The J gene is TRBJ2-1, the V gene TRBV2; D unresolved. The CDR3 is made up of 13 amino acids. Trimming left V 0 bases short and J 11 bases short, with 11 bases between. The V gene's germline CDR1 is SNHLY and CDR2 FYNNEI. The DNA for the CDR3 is TGTGCCAGCAGTGAAGCTGGCTCTGCTAAGCAGTTCTTC. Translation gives CASSEAGSAKQFF.

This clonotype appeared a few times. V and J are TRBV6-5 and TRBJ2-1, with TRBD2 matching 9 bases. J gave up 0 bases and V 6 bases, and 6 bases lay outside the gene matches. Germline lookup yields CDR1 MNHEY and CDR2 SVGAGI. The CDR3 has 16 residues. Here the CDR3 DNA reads TGTGCCAGCAGAGCTAGCGGGATCCCCTCCTACAATGAGCAGTTCTTC. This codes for CASRASGIPSYNEQFF.

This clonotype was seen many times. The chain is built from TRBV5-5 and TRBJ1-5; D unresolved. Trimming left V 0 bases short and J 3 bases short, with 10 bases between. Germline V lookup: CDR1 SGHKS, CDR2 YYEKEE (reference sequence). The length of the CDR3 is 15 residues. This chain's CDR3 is CASSLVDGANQPQHF. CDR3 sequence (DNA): TGTGCCAGCAGCTTGGTTGACGGAGCCAATCAGCCCCAGCATTTT.

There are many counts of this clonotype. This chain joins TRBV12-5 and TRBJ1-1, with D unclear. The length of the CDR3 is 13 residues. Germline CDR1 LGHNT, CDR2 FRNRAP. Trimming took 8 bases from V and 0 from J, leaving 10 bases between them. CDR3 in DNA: TGTGCTAGTAAAATGTCCCTGAACACTGAAGCTTTCTTT. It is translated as CASKMSLNTEAFF.

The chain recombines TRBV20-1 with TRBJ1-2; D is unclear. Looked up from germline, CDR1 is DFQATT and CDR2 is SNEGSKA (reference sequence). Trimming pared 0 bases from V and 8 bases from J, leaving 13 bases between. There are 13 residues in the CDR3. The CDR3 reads CSARDSEKEGYTF. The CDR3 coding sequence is TGCAGTGCTAGAGATAGTGAAAAGGAAGGCTACACCTTC.

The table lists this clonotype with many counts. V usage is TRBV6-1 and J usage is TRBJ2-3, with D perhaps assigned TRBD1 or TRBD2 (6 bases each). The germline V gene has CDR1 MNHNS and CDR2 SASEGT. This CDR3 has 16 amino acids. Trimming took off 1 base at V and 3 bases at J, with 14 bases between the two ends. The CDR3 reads CASSEVRRGPTDTQYF. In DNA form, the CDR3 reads TGTGCCAGCAGTGAAGTGCGCCGGGGGCCGACAGATACGCAGTATTTT.

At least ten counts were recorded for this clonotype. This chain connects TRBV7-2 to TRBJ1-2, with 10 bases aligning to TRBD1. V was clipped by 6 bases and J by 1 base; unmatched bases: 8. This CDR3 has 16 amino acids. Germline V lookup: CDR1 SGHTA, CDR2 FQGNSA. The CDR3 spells CASRPGRDRGNYGYTF. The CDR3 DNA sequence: TGTGCCAGCAGACCTGGGCGGGACAGGGGTAACTATGGCTACACCTTC.

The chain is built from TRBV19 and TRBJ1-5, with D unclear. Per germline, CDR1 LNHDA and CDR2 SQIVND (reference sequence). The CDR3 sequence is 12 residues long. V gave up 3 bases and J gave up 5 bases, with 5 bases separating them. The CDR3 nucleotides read TGTGCCAGTAGTATCCCCGATCAGCCCCAGCATTTT. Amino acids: CASSIPDQPQHF.

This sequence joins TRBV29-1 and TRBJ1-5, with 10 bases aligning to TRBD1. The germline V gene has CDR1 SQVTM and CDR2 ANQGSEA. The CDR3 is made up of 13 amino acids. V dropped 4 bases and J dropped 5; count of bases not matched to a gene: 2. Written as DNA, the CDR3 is TGCAGCGTTGGACAGGGGGCCGATCAGCCCCAGCATTTT. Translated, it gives CSVGQGADQPQHF.

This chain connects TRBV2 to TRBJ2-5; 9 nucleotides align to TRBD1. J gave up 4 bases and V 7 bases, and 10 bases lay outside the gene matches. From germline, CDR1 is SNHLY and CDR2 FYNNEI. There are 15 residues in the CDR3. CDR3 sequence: CASNPGQGGRETQYF. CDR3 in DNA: TGTGCCAGCAACCCGGGACAGGGAGGACGAGAGACCCAGTACTTC. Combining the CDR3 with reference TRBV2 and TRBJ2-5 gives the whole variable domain EPEVTQTPSHQVTQMGQEVILRCVPISNHLYFYWYRQILGQKVEFLVSFYNNEISEKSEIFDDQFSVERPDGSNFTLKIRSTKLEDSAMYFCASNPGQGGRETQYFGPGTRLLVL.

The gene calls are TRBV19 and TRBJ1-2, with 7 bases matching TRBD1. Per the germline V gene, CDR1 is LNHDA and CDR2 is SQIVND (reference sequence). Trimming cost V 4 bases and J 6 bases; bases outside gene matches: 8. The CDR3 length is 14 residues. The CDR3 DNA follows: TGTGCCAGTAGTAAGGACAGGTGGAGTAATGGCTACACCTTC. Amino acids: CASSKDRWSNGYTF.

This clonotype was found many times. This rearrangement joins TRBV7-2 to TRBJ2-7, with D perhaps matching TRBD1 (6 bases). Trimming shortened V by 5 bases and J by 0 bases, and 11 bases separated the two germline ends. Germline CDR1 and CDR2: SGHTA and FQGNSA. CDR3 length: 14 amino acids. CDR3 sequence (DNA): TGTGCCAGCAGCCTAAACAGGGACTCCTACGAGCAGTACTTC. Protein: CASSLNRDSYEQYF.

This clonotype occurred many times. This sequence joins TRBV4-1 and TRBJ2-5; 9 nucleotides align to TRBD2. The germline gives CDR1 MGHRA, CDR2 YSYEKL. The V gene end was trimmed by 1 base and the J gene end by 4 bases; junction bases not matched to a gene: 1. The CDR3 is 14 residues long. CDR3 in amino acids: CASSQALAGETQYF. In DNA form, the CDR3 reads TGCGCCAGCAGCCAAGCACTAGCGGGAGAGACCCAGTACTTC.

CDR3 sequence reads: CASSERTGRYGYTF. The CDR3 region has the DNA TGTGCCAGCAGTGAAAGGACGGGGCGGTATGGCTACACCTTC. The chain has TRBV2 and TRBJ1-2; maybe TRBD1 (5 bases). V was shortened by 2 bases and J by 5 bases, with 12 bases between the two germline ends. CDR3 length: 14 residues. Germline V gene lookup returns CDR1 SNHLY and CDR2 FYNNEI.

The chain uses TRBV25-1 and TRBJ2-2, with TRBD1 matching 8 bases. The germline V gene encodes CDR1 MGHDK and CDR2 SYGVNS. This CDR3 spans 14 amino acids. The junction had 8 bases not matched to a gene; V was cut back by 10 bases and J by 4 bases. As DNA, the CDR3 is TGTGCCACTTCGGACAGGGCCCTCACCGGGGAGCTGTTTTTT. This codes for CATSDRALTGELFF.